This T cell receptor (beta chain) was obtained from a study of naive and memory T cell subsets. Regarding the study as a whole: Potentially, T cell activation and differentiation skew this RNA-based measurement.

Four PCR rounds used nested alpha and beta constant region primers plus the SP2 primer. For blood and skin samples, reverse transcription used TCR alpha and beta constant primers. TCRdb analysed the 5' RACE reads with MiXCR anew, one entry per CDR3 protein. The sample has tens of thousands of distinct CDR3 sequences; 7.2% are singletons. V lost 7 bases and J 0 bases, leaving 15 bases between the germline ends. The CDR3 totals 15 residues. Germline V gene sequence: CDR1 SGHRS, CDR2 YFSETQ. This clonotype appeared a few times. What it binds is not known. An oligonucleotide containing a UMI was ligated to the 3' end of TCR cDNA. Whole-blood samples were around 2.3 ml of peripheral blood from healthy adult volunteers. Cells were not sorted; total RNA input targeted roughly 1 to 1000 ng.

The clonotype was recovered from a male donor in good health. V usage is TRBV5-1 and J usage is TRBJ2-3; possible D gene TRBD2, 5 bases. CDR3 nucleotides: TGCGCCAGCCTAGAGGGAGAGGCTAGCACAGATACGCAGTATTTT. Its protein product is CASLEGEASTDTQYF.